Each of the 27 T cell receptor beta chains below was sequenced from the same sample in a study of blood T cell repertoires in COVID-19. Clones were sequenced by immunoSEQ multiplex PCR, and TCRdb holds only the in-frame ones, with some missing. The data show 98,000 or so clones, about 80% seen once. The sequenced sample consisted of peripheral blood. The source of these receptors is a woman older than 75 with active or convalescent COVID-19.

The chain employs TRBV28 and TRBJ1-2; 8 bases match TRBD1. Germline V gene sequence: CDR1 MDHEN, CDR2 SYDVKM. The CDR3 loop spans 13 amino acids. V shed 6 bases and J 5 bases; nucleotides not matched to a gene: 5. In DNA, the CDR3 is TGTGCCAGCAGGGCGACAGGGGTGTATGGCTACACCTTC. Translation gives CASRATGVYGYTF.

The rearrangement links TRBV19 to TRBJ2-7; 8 bases are a match to TRBD1. CDR1 is LNHDA and CDR2 is SQIVND in the germline V gene (reference sequence). The CDR3 covers 17 residues. With V trimmed by 4 bases and J by 3 bases, 14 bases remained unmatched. In DNA form, the CDR3 reads TGTGCCAGTAGTACCGATACAACAGGGGGAAGGCTCTACGAGCAGTACTTC. It yields the protein CASSTDTTGGRLYEQYF.

The genes are TRBV28 and TRBJ2-3; 7 positions agree with TRBD1. CDR3 size: 16 residues. V was pared by 5 bases and J by 5 bases, with 13 bases of the junction left unmatched. The germline V gene encodes CDR1 MDHEN and CDR2 SYDVKM. CDR3 bases: TGTGCCAGCAGTAAACCCGGGAACAGGGGACAAGATACGCAGTATTTT. Translated, it gives CASSKPGNRGQDTQYF. Full variable domain (missing parts from reference TRBV28 and TRBJ2-3): DVKVTQSSRYLVKRTGEKVFLECVQDMDHENMFWYRQDPGLGLRLIYFSYDVKMKEKGDIPEGYSVSREKKERFSLILESASTNQTSMYLCASSKPGNRGQDTQYFGPGTRLTVL.

This clone was picked up one time. V and J are TRBV30 and TRBJ1-3; 7 positions match TRBD1. The CDR3 has 13 amino acids. Germline values: CDR1 GTSNPN, CDR2 SVGIG (reference sequence). Unmatched junction bases numbered 4, after V lost 6 bases and J lost 2 bases. The CDR3: CACTGAAGNTIYF. The DNA of the CDR3 is TGTGCCTGCACAGGGGCAGCTGGAAACACCATATATTTT.

The table lists this clone with a few counts. J is TRBJ1-6 and V is TRBV28, with a tentative D call TRBD1 (5 bases). V dropped 7 bases and J dropped 6 bases, with 19 bases sitting between them. Germline values: CDR1 MDHEN, CDR2 SYDVKM. The CDR3 length is 16 residues. The DNA for the CDR3 is TGTGCCAGCAAACAACAGGCTCGGCCTACTAATTCACCCCTCCACTTT. Translating it yields CASKQQARPTNSPLHF.

The table lists this clone with many counts. The chain joins TRBV30 to TRBJ2-7; TRBD2 might be the D (5 bases). The CDR3 loop spans 16 amino acids. From germline, CDR1 is GTSNPN and CDR2 SVGIG (reference sequence). V gave up 1 base and J gave up 0 bases, with 16 bases separating them. This chain's CDR3 is CAWSEKLFGVSYEQYF. DNA for the CDR3: TGTGCCTGGAGTGAAAAACTTTTCGGGGTCTCCTACGAGCAGTACTTC. Looking up the rest from reference TRBV30 and TRBJ2-7 gives the full variable domain: SQTIHQWPATLVQPVGSPLSLECTVEGTSNPNLYWYRQAAGRGLQLLFYSVGIGQISSEVPQNLSASRPQDRQFILSSKKLLLSDSGFYLCAWSEKLFGVSYEQYFGPGTRLTVT.

This chain uses TRBV7-2 with TRBJ2-7; D may be TRBD1 (6 bases). Per germline, CDR1 SGHTA and CDR2 FQGNSA. CDR3 length: 14 residues. Trimming shortened V by 5 bases and J by 2 bases, and 13 bases separated the two germline ends. CDR3 sequence: CASSPKTGAYEQYF. As DNA, the CDR3 is TGTGCCAGCAGCCCGAAGACAGGCGCCTACGAGCAGTACTTC.

V usage is TRBV11-2 and J usage is TRBJ1-2; the D is unclear. The CDR3 is 14 residues long. V was cut by 0 bases and J by 8 bases, with 13 bases left in between. Germline V gene sequence: CDR1 SGHAT, CDR2 FQNNGV. The CDR3 sequence: CASSLDFIGGGYTF. CDR3 nucleotide sequence: TGTGCCAGCAGCTTAGATTTTATCGGAGGAGGCTACACCTTC.

By sample fraction, this clone is medium-sized. Other DNA sequences of this sample code for an identical CDR3. The chain has TRBV19 and TRBJ1-5, with 9 bases matching TRBD1. Germline trimming cut 3 bases from V and 7 bases from J; bases unmatched to any gene: 4. The CDR3 has 14 amino acids. Germline V CDR1 and CDR2: LNHDA, SQIVND (reference sequence). CDR3 protein: CASSITGGLQPQHF. CDR3 DNA sequence: TGTGCCAGTAGTATTACAGGGGGCTTGCAGCCCCAGCATTTT. Full variable domain (rest looked up from reference TRBV19 and TRBJ1-5): DGGITQSPKYLFRKEGQNVTLSCEQNLNHDAMYWYRQDPGQGLRLIYYSQIVNDFQKGDIAEGYSVSREKKESFPLTVTSAQKNPTAFYLCASSITGGLQPQHFGDGTRLSIL.

J is TRBJ2-7 and V is TRBV28; D might be TRBD2 (5 bases). This CDR3 is built from 11 residues. Trimming stripped 4 bases from V and 5 bases from J, with 6 bases between. Germline loops: CDR1 MDHEN, CDR2 SYDVKM. For the CDR3, the DNA is TGTGCCAGCAGTTACGGGAACGAGCAGTACTTC. Its translation is CASSYGNEQYF.

The CDR3 DNA follows: TGTGCCAGCAGCTTAGATGGCTCCGGGACTAGCGGGAGAGGTGAGCAGTTCTTC. Translating gives CASSLDGSGTSGRGEQFF. This chain connects TRBV11-2 to TRBJ2-1, with 14 bases that match TRBD2. The CDR3 has 18 residues. The germline CDR1 and CDR2 sequences are SGHAT and FQNNGV. J gave up 9 bases and V 0 bases, and 10 bases lay outside the gene matches.

This clone showed up just a few times. The rearrangement joins TRBV6-5 to TRBJ1-1; D not certain. The V end was cut by 2 bases, the J end by 0 bases, with 7 bases between. The CDR3 covers 14 residues. Germline assignment: CDR1 MNHEY and CDR2 SVGAGI. Written as DNA, the CDR3 is TGTGCCAGCAGTTACAGGGAGATGAACACTGAAGCTTTCTTT. Amino acid sequence: CASSYREMNTEAFF.

The V gene is TRBV5-6, the J gene TRBJ2-7, with 10 bases matching TRBD1. There are 15 residues in the CDR3. The ends lost 4 bases at V and 3 bases at J; junction bases unmatched: 7. Germline V gives CDR1 SGHDT, CDR2 YYEEEE. As DNA, the CDR3 is TGTGCCAGCAGCGCGACAGGGGGCTCTGGCTACGAGCAGTACTTC. It is translated as CASSATGGSGYEQYF.

The chain has TRBV15 and TRBJ1-1; D unclear. This CDR3 contains 12 residues. V dropped 3 bases and J dropped 7 bases, with 9 bases sitting between them. In germline, CDR1 is LNHNV, CDR2 YYDKDF (reference sequence). Written as DNA, the CDR3 is TGTGCCACCAGCAGCGGGAGACTTGAAGCTTTCTTT. Amino acids: CATSSGRLEAFF.

The chain links TRBV7-3 to TRBJ1-1, with 8 bases aligning to TRBD1. The germline CDR1 and CDR2 sequences are SGHTA and FQGTGA. This CDR3 is 16 amino acids long. Losses at the gene ends were 5 bases for V and 6 bases for J; bases not matched to a gene: 14. In nucleotides, the CDR3 is TGTGCCAGCAGCCCCGCCCAGGGGGCGGGTATGTCTGAAGCTTTCTTT. Its translation is CASSPAQGAGMSEAFF.

DNA of the CDR3: TGTGCCACCAGTGAACCCGGGTGGCGTGGCTACACCTTC. It yields the protein CATSEPGWRGYTF. The V gene is TRBV24-1, the J gene TRBJ1-2, with D unresolved. Looked up from germline, CDR1 is KGHDR and CDR2 is SFDVKD. Trimming removed 4 bases at V and 7 bases at J, with 12 bases between. CDR3 size: 13 residues.

The genes are TRBV2 and TRBJ2-5; D gene unclear. The V gene's germline CDR1 is SNHLY and CDR2 FYNNEI. Trimming took off 4 bases at V and 1 base at J, with 10 bases between the two ends. The CDR3 spans 14 residues. CDR3 in amino acids: CASSGGAVQETQYF. The DNA for the CDR3 is TGTGCCAGCAGTGGTGGAGCCGTCCAAGAGACCCAGTACTTC.

The sample holds a few counts of this clone. The chain is built from TRBV2 and TRBJ1-1, with a possible D match to TRBD1 (5 bases). Deletions cut 8 bases from V and 5 bases from J, with 15 bases between. Germline-derived CDR1 and CDR2 are SNHLY and FYNNEI. The length of the CDR3 is 13 residues. The CDR3 DNA is TGTGCCAGCCGGTACAGGAAGGGAACTGAAGCTTTCTTT. As protein: CASRYRKGTEAFF.

V usage is TRBV3-1 (or the pseudogene TRBV3-2) and J usage is TRBJ2-5; TRBD1 aligns across 9 bases. Germline V lookup: CDR1 LGHDT, CDR2 YNNKEL (reference sequence). The CDR3 is 14 residues long. Germline trimming cut 0 bases from V and 7 bases from J; bases unmatched to any gene: 3. CDR3 nucleotide sequence: TGTGCCAGCAGCCAAGACTCGACAGGGGGGACCCAGTACTTC. Protein: CASSQDSTGGTQYF.

The chain employs TRBV14 and TRBJ2-3; possibly TRBD2 for D (6 bases). Germline CDR1 reads SGHDN; CDR2 reads FVKESK. This CDR3 contains 12 residues. V was clipped by 3 bases and J by 14 bases, with 15 bases between them. Here the CDR3 DNA reads TGTGCCAGCAGCCATTCCGCGGGACCTCTGTATTTT. Its translation is CASSHSAGPLYF.

V and J are TRBV2 and TRBJ1-4, with D uncertain. Trimming left V 3 bases short and J 8 bases short, with 7 bases between. The germline CDR1 and CDR2 sequences are SNHLY and FYNNEI. The CDR3 is 12 amino acids. CDR3 DNA: TGTGCCAGCAGTGATCTGGCAGAAAAACTGTTTTTT. Translation gives CASSDLAEKLFF. The complete variable domain, with remaining parts taken from reference TRBV2 and TRBJ1-4, reads EPEVTQTPSHQVTQMGQEVILRCVPISNHLYFYWYRQILGQKVEFLVSFYNNEISEKSEIFDDQFSVERPDGSNFTLKIRSTKLEDSAMYFCASSDLAEKLFFGSGTQLSVL.

The chain links TRBV19 to TRBJ2-2; TRBD1 is a possible D gene (6 bases). This CDR3 is 15 amino acids long. With 5 bases removed from V and 5 bases from J, the gap between germline ends came to 15 bases. Looked up from germline, CDR1 is LNHDA and CDR2 is SQIVND (reference sequence). CDR3 loop: CASSHVIQGTGELFF. Here the CDR3 DNA reads TGTGCCAGTAGTCACGTAATTCAGGGGACCGGGGAGCTGTTTTTT.

This chain uses TRBV9 with TRBJ1-2; unclear D gene. V shed 4 bases and J shed 8 bases, with 18 bases lying between them. The CDR3 is 14 residues long. Germline CDR1 reads SGDLS; CDR2 reads YYNGEE. CDR3 protein: CASSIRARDEGYTF. The CDR3 DNA follows: TGTGCCAGCAGCATCCGAGCTCGCGATGAGGGCTACACCTTC.

J is TRBJ1-4 and V is TRBV5-6; D not resolved. CDR1 and CDR2 from the germline V gene are SGHDT and YYEEEE. The CDR3 is made up of 14 amino acids. The V end was cut by 4 bases, the J end by 1 base, with 8 bases between. The CDR3 protein is CASSHSVTNEKLFF. The CDR3 bases are TGTGCCAGCAGCCATTCAGTAACTAATGAAAAACTGTTTTTT.

The chain links TRBV5-1 to TRBJ1-1, with 9 bases that match TRBD1. The CDR3 is made up of 15 amino acids. From germline, CDR1 is SGHRS and CDR2 YFSETQ. Trimming removed 4 bases from V and 5 bases from J; junction bases left unmatched: 9. CDR3 loop: CASSPGGTGQTEAFF. In DNA, the CDR3 is TGCGCCAGCAGCCCCGGGGGGACAGGGCAGACTGAAGCTTTCTTT.

This clone appeared a single time. The genes are TRBV24-1 and TRBJ2-3; D not certain. V was clipped by 4 bases and J by 2 bases, with 15 bases between them. The CDR3 has 16 amino acids. Germline loops: CDR1 KGHDR, CDR2 SFDVKD. The CDR3 sequence: CATSDPRAESTDTQYF. The CDR3 nucleotides are TGTGCCACCAGTGACCCCCGTGCAGAATCCACAGATACGCAGTATTTT.

This clone was picked up a small number of times. This chain joins TRBV19 and TRBJ2-5, with a weak D call TRBD2 (7 bases). The CDR3 loop spans 14 amino acids. The germline V gene encodes CDR1 LNHDA and CDR2 SQIVND (reference sequence). Trimming took 4 bases from V and 3 from J, leaving 12 bases between them. CDR3 residues: CASSSWGGEETQYF. The CDR3, as DNA: TGTGCCAGTAGTAGCTGGGGGGGCGAAGAGACCCAGTACTTC.